These 18 T cell receptor beta chains originate from one sample sequenced in a study of cytomegalovirus exposure and HLA in healthy donors (dated by TCRdb to 2016 to 2017). The library was obtained by the immunoSEQ multiplex PCR assay. In its TCRdb copy, this immuneACCESS table keeps in-frame sequences only and misses some clones. Where compared with another copy, unresolved V genes explain less than half of these, and the others have no known cause. The sample records about 57,000 clones, approximately 95% of which are singletons. Together, the top ten hold about 6% of the sample. Sequencing was done on a sample of PBMCs. Receptors were obtained from a woman younger than 30 in good health and CMV-seronegative.

This chain links TRBV10-2 with TRBJ1-5, with D perhaps matching TRBD1 (5 bases). The germline V gene encodes CDR1 WSHSY and CDR2 SAAADI. CDR3 length equals 16 residues. V gave up 2 bases and J gave up 0 bases, with 11 bases separating them. CDR3 bases: TGCGCCAGCAGTGAGCGGGGACTCCTTAGCAATCAGCCCCAGCATTTT. It encodes CASSERGLLSNQPQHF.

The chain carries TRBV5-4 and TRBJ2-7; D possibly uses TRBD1 or TRBD2 (6 bases each). This CDR3 is built from 12 residues. Germline CDR1 SGHNT, CDR2 YYREEE (reference sequence). V dropped 0 bases and J dropped 7 bases, with 8 bases sitting between them. CDR3 bases: TGTGCCAGCAGCTTGGAAGGGGGGGAGCAGTACGTC. Translated: CASSLEGGEQYV.

The gene calls are TRBV5-4 and TRBJ1-2; maybe TRBD1 (6 bases). Germline V lookup: CDR1 SGHNT, CDR2 YYREEE (reference sequence). The CDR3 totals 15 residues. V lost 4 bases, J lost 4 bases, and 17 bases lay in between. Here the CDR3 reads CASSPQAGTSYGYTF. The CDR3, as DNA: TGTGCCAGCAGCCCCCAGGCCGGGACAAGCTATGGCTACACCTTC.

V gene TRBV13 combines with J gene TRBJ2-6; TRBD1 matches 9 bases. CDR3 length: 17 residues. Losses at the gene ends were 5 bases for V and 4 bases for J; bases not matched to a gene: 9. CDR1 PRHDT and CDR2 FYEKMQ come from the germline V gene (reference sequence). The CDR3 sequence: CASSNRDRAGGANVLTF. The CDR3 DNA follows: TGTGCCAGCAGCAACCGGGACAGGGCAGGAGGGGCCAACGTCCTGACTTTC.

This clone appeared once. The chain is built from TRBV6-5 and TRBJ2-1; 11 positions agree with TRBD1. J lost 2 bases, V lost 6 bases, and 3 bases had no gene match. CDR1 is MNHEY, CDR2 SVGAGI, per germline. CDR3 size: 15 residues. CDR3 sequence: CASRKDRGPYNEQFF. Written as DNA, the CDR3 is TGTGCCAGCAGGAAGGACAGGGGGCCCTACAATGAGCAGTTCTTC.

This clone was recorded once. The V call is TRBV29-1, the J call TRBJ2-1; 12 positions agree with TRBD2. Trimming removed 4 bases from V and 8 bases from J; junction bases left unmatched: 6. This CDR3 region has 14 residues. Looked up from germline, CDR1 is SQVTM and CDR2 is ANQGSEA. The CDR3 coding sequence is TGCAGCGTTGTCTTAGGACTAGCGGGATATGAGCAGTTCTTC. Translation gives CSVVLGLAGYEQFF.

This chain joins TRBV27 and TRBJ2-7, with unresolved D. V was shortened by 0 bases and J by 3 bases, with 6 bases between the two germline ends. The CDR3 extends over 13 amino acids. CDR1 is MNHEY, CDR2 SMNVEV, per germline (reference sequence). The CDR3 region has the DNA TGTGCCAGCAGTTTATCGGAGCGCTACGAGCAGTACTTC. Translated, it gives CASSLSERYEQYF.

The chain joins TRBV29-1 to TRBJ2-5; tentative D call: TRBD1 (5 bases). The CDR3 contains 12 residues. The germline V gene encodes CDR1 SQVTM and CDR2 ANQGSEA. V was clipped by 6 bases and J by 1 base, with 9 bases between them. CDR3 nucleotide sequence: TGCAGCGTCGACAGAGCCCAAGAGACCCAGTACTTC. Translating gives CSVDRAQETQYF.

V and J are TRBV5-4 and TRBJ2-5; 10 bases map to TRBD2. Losses at the gene ends were 0 bases for V and 5 bases for J; bases not matched to a gene: 4. CDR1 and CDR2 (germline): SGHNT, YYREEE (reference sequence). The CDR3 is 15 residues long. The chain's CDR3 is CASSLVLAGSETQYF. The DNA for the CDR3 is TGTGCCAGCAGCTTGGTACTAGCGGGAAGTGAGACCCAGTACTTC. Based on the CDR3 plus reference TRBV5-4 and TRBJ2-5, the full variable domain is ETGVTQSPTHLIKTRGQQVTLRCSSQSGHNTVSWYQQALGQGPQFIFQYYREEENGRGNFPPRFSGLQFPNYSSELNVNALELDDSALYLCASSLVLAGSETQYFGPGTRLLVL.

The chain joins TRBV27 to TRBJ2-3, with TRBD1 matching over 7 bases. The germline V gene encodes CDR1 MNHEY and CDR2 SMNVEV (reference sequence). CDR3 length: 14 amino acids. V was pared by 3 bases and J by 4 bases, with 4 bases of the junction left unmatched. The CDR3 DNA reads as TGTGCCAGCAGTTTGACAGGGATTGCAGATACGCAGTATTTT. Amino acid sequence: CASSLTGIADTQYF.

V gene TRBV10-3 combines with J gene TRBJ1-1; 7 bases align to TRBD1. Germline CDR1 ENHRY, CDR2 SYGVKD. V dropped 5 bases and J dropped 5; count of bases not matched to a gene: 8. This CDR3 contains 14 residues. In DNA form, the CDR3 reads TGTGCCATCAGTTCAGACAGGGAGATTACTGAAGCTTTCTTT. Its translation is CAISSDREITEAFF.

The chain is built from TRBV27 and TRBJ2-1; D not certain. Between the trimmed V and J ends, which lost 2 bases and 2 bases, there was a span of 10 bases. The germline gives CDR1 MNHEY, CDR2 SMNVEV (reference sequence). The CDR3 covers 15 residues. The CDR3 DNA follows: TGTGCCAGCAGTTTAGGATTGGGCGCCTACAATGAGCAGTTCTTC. Translated: CASSLGLGAYNEQFF.

V usage is TRBV19 and J usage is TRBJ1-3; 8 bases fit TRBD1. The CDR3 spans 17 residues. In germline, CDR1 is LNHDA, CDR2 SQIVND (reference sequence). V gave up 3 bases and J gave up 1 base; unmatched junction bases: 8. In DNA form, the CDR3 reads TGTGCCAGTAGTATTTTTCAGGGGGACAGGTCTGGAAACACCATATATTTT. Translated: CASSIFQGDRSGNTIYF.

The V call is TRBV5-1, the J call TRBJ1-1, with D hard to call. The CDR3 spans 13 residues. CDR1 is SGHRS, CDR2 YFSETQ, per germline. The V and J ends lost 0 bases and 1 base respectively, with 4 bases between them. DNA for the CDR3: TGCGCCAGCAGCTTGGTGCGGAACACTGAAGCTTTCTTT. Amino acid sequence: CASSLVRNTEAFF.

The V and J genes are TRBV19 and TRBJ1-2; D may be TRBD1 (5 bases). The CDR3 extends over 11 amino acids. The V gene lost 3 bases and the J gene lost 8 bases, with 7 bases spanning the gap. CDR1 is LNHDA and CDR2 is SQIVND in the germline V gene (reference sequence). The CDR3 spells CASSIPGGYTF. The CDR3 DNA is TGTGCCAGTAGTATCCCAGGGGGCTACACCTTC.

This chain uses TRBV5-1 with TRBJ1-1, with a tentative D call TRBD1 (6 bases). The CDR3 contains 18 residues. V shed 4 bases and J shed 2 bases, with 24 bases lying between them. The germline V gene has CDR1 SGHRS and CDR2 YFSETQ. The CDR3 is CASSLRDMTGRQNTEAFF. Here the CDR3 DNA reads TGCGCCAGCAGCCTCAGGGACATGACAGGACGGCAAAACACTGAAGCTTTCTTT.

The chain links TRBV5-5 to TRBJ2-7; TRBD1 matches 8 bases. The CDR3 covers 19 residues. Germline assignment: CDR1 SGHKS and CDR2 YYEKEE (reference sequence). J was trimmed by 4 bases and V by 4 bases; bases with no gene match: 22. This CDR3 reads CASSQQGGTGPATRYEQYV. The CDR3 DNA follows: TGTGCCAGCAGCCAACAAGGGGGGACAGGCCCAGCTACACGGTACGAGCAGTACGTC.

This chain uses TRBV7-9 with TRBJ1-1, with TRBD1 matching over 7 bases. The junction had 13 bases not matched to a gene; V was cut back by 5 bases and J by 4 bases. Germline lookup yields CDR1 SEHNR and CDR2 FQNEAQ (reference sequence). This CDR3 spans 16 amino acids. In nucleotides, the CDR3 is TGTGCCAGCAGCCCCCATCACAGGGGACATATCACTGAAGCTTTCTTT. This encodes CASSPHHRGHITEAFF.